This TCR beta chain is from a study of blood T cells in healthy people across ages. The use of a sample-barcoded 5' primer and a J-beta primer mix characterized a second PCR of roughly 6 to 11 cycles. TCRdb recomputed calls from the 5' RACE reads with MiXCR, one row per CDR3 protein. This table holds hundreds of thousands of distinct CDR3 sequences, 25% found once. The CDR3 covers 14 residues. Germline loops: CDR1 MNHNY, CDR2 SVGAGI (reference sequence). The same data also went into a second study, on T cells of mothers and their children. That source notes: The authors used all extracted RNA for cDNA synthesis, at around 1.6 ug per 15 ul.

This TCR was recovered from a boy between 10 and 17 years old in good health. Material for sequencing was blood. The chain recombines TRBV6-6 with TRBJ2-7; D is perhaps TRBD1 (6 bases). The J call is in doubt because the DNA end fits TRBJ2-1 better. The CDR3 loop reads CASSYSGGYNEQFF. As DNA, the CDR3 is TGTGCCAGCAGTTACTCAGGGGGCTACAATGAGCAGTTCTTC.